The T cell receptor (beta chain) under discussion was sequenced for a study of blood T cell repertoires in COVID-19. Study overall: Collection of acute and convalescent COVID-19 samples took place in the United States, Italy and Spain.

Trimming stripped 6 bases from V and 10 bases from J, with 13 bases between. Germline V lookup: CDR1 ENHRY, CDR2 SYGVKD. There are 13 residues in the CDR3. Clones were read by immunoSEQ multiplex PCR, and TCRdb kept only the in-frame ones, dropping some. The table records 330,000 or so clones, roughly 90% of them present only once. Up to 2 weeks before entering the study, exposed participants had met a COVID-19 case. Material for sequencing was PBMCs or T cells enriched from blood (not recorded which). The chain uses TRBV10-3 and TRBJ1-6, with D maybe TRBD1 (6 bases). The source of this sequence is a woman aged 25 to 39 who had been exposed to COVID-19. CDR3 sequence reads: CAIRAGERSPLHF. The CDR3 nucleotides are TGTGCCATCAGGGCAGGGGAAAGATCACCCCTCCACTTT.